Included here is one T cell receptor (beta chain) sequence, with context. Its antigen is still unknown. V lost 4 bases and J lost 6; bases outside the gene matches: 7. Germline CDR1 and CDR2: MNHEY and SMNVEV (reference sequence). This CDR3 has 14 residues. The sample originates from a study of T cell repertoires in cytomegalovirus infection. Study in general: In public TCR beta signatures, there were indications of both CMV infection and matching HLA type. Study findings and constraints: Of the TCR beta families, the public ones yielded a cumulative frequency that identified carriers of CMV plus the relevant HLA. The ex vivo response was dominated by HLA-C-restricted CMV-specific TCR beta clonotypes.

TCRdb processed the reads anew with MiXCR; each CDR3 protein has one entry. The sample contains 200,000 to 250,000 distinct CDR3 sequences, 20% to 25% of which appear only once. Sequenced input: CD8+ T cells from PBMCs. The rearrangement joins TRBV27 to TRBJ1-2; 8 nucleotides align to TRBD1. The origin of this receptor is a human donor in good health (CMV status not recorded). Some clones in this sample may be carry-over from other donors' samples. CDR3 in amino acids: CASSSWTGYDGYTF. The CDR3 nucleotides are TGTGCCAGCAGTTCCTGGACAGGGTATGATGGCTACACCTTC.